Each of the 15 T cell receptor beta chains below was sequenced from the same sample in a study of blood T cell repertoires in COVID-19. The method was immunoSEQ multiplex PCR; TCRdb's version includes in-frame clones alone and lacks a portion of them. The table has over 140,000 clones, roughly 80% seen once. The sample was peripheral blood. The receptor source for this set is a woman aged 45 to 65 with active or convalescent COVID-19.

The V call is TRBV27, the J call TRBJ1-5; perhaps TRBD1 as D (5 bases). The CDR3 extends over 13 amino acids. Trimming shortened V by 7 bases and J by 6 bases, and 13 bases separated the two germline ends. CDR1 and CDR2 from the germline V gene are MNHEY and SMNVEV (reference sequence). CDR3 sequence (DNA): TGTGCCAGCATGATCGGACACGGTCAGCCCCAGCATTTT. This gives the protein CASMIGHGQPQHF.

This chain connects TRBV10-3 to TRBJ2-3, with D possibly matching TRBD1 (6 bases). Germline CDR1 ENHRY, CDR2 SYGVKD. The CDR3 loop spans 14 amino acids. Trimming took 10 bases from V and 2 from J, leaving 16 bases between them. As DNA, the CDR3 is TGTGCCAGCTCAACAGGGAGAGACACAGATACGCAGTATTTT. This codes for CASSTGRDTDTQYF.

A word on this clone: The same CDR3 is also encoded by other DNA sequences in this sample. The CDR3 loop reads CASSPIAGGPDTGELFF. In DNA form, the CDR3 reads TGTGCCAGCAGCCCAATAGCGGGAGGGCCGGACACCGGGGAGCTGTTTTTT. V gene TRBV7-2 combines with J gene TRBJ2-2; TRBD2 matches at 11 bases. CDR1 and CDR2 (germline): SGHTA, FQGNSA. The CDR3 contains 17 residues. V shed 5 bases, J shed 3 bases, and the junction held 8 bases outside the gene matches.

The V gene is TRBV7-2, the J gene TRBJ2-1; 8 positions agree with TRBD1. With 1 base clipped from V and 7 bases from J, the junction kept 9 bases outside the gene matches. This CDR3 spans 16 amino acids. Germline V gene sequence: CDR1 SGHTA, CDR2 FQGNSA. CDR3 nucleotides: TGTGCCAGCAGCTTAGTGGCCGGGACAGGTCCTAATGAGCAGTTCTTC. This translates into CASSLVAGTGPNEQFF.

V gene TRBV2 combines with J gene TRBJ1-5; the match to TRBD1 covers 12 bases. V shed 6 bases and J 6 bases; nucleotides not matched to a gene: 6. Germline loops: CDR1 SNHLY, CDR2 FYNNEI. The CDR3 totals 15 residues. CDR3 in amino acids: CASSRDRGQGQPQHF. As DNA, the CDR3 is TGTGCCAGCAGCCGGGACAGGGGGCAGGGTCAGCCCCAGCATTTT.

This chain links TRBV18 with TRBJ2-3; D is undetermined. The length of the CDR3 is 13 residues. V gave up 3 bases and J gave up 4 bases, with 8 bases separating them. The germline CDR1 and CDR2 sequences are KGHSH and LQKENI. Here the CDR3 reads CASSPGGADTQYF. The CDR3 DNA is TGTGCCAGCTCACCGGGTGGAGCAGATACGCAGTATTTT.

The rearrangement links TRBV18 to TRBJ2-3; 8 bases are shared with TRBD1. This CDR3 contains 16 residues. V was pared by 4 bases and J by 6 bases, with 12 bases of the junction left unmatched. Germline V gene data show CDR1 as KGHSH and CDR2 as LQKENI. The DNA for the CDR3 is TGTGCCAGCTCACGACAGGGGTCGAGCCCTTTGGATACGCAGTATTTT. Its protein product is CASSRQGSSPLDTQYF.

The chain recombines TRBV7-2 with TRBJ2-7, with 7 nucleotides matching TRBD2. With 2 bases clipped from V and 3 bases from J, the junction kept 4 bases outside the gene matches. This CDR3 has 14 residues. The germline gives CDR1 SGHTA, CDR2 FQGNSA. The CDR3, as DNA: TGTGCCAGCAGCTTACGGCGGGAGTTCTACGAGCAGTACTTC. This codes for CASSLRREFYEQYF.

The chain carries TRBV4-2 and TRBJ1-3; weak D call: TRBD1 (5 bases). The CDR3 runs 18 residues. Per the germline V gene, CDR1 is LGHNA and CDR2 is YNFKEQ. V lost 0 bases and J 2 bases, leaving 17 bases between the germline ends. CDR3 coding DNA: TGTGCCAGCAGCCAAGATGTGGGCGGGGCAACGGCTGGAAACACCATATATTTT. Residues: CASSQDVGGATAGNTIYF.

This clone was detected once. DNA for the CDR3: TGTGCCAGCAGCCAGGAAACCGGGGAGCGGTCAAATACGCAGTATTTT. Translated, it gives CASSQETGERSNTQYF. The chain joins TRBV3-1 (or the pseudogene TRBV3-2) to TRBJ2-3; tentatively, D is TRBD2 (5 bases). V lost 3 bases and J 7 bases, leaving 20 bases between the germline ends. Germline-derived CDR1 and CDR2 are LGHDT and YNNKEL (reference sequence). This CDR3 comprises 16 residues.

V and J are TRBV4-3 and TRBJ1-2; D not resolved. The germline gives CDR1 LGHNA, CDR2 YSLEER. The CDR3 totals 14 residues. V lost 4 bases to trimming and J lost 6 bases, with 15 bases between them. This CDR3 reads CASSPRPDGDGYTF. The CDR3 region has the DNA TGCGCCAGCAGCCCCAGGCCCGACGGGGATGGCTACACCTTC.

V and J are TRBV15 and TRBJ2-3; 14 bases fit TRBD2. The CDR3 extends over 16 amino acids. V shed 2 bases, J shed 6 bases, and the junction held 4 bases outside the gene matches. Germline V CDR1 and CDR2: LNHNV, YYDKDF (reference sequence). For the CDR3, the DNA is TGTGCCACCAGCAGAACGTGGACTAGCGGGGGGGATACGCAGTATTTT. Amino acids: CATSRTWTSGGDTQYF.

Here the CDR3 DNA reads TGTGCCAGCAGCTTAGGCCCTTACAATGAGCAGTTCTTC. Encoded protein: CASSLGPYNEQFF. The chain links TRBV7-3 to TRBJ2-1; no clear D. CDR3 length: 13 amino acids. Trimming took off 2 bases at V and 4 bases at J, with 6 bases between the two ends. Germline values: CDR1 SGHTA, CDR2 FQGTGA.

This clone was found once. The rearrangement links TRBV5-6 to TRBJ2-2, with a possible D match to TRBD1 (6 bases). Germline CDR1 SGHDT, CDR2 YYEEEE. CDR3 length: 15 amino acids. V lost 5 bases and J 0 bases, leaving 11 bases between the germline ends. In DNA form, the CDR3 reads TGTGCCAGCAGAACCGACAGGACGAACACCGGGGAGCTGTTTTTT. This gives the protein CASRTDRTNTGELFF. The complete variable domain, with remaining parts taken from reference TRBV5-6 and TRBJ2-2, reads DAGVTQSPTHLIKTRGQQVTLRCSPKSGHDTVSWYQQALGQGPQFIFQYYEEEERQRGNFPDRFSGHQFPNYSSELNVNALLLGDSALYLCASRTDRTNTGELFFGEGSRLTVL.

The rearrangement uses TRBV20-1 and TRBJ2-1, with D tentatively TRBD1 (5 bases). Germline V lookup: CDR1 DFQATT, CDR2 SNEGSKA (reference sequence). V lost 6 bases and J lost 4, with 7 bases in between. CDR3 length equals 11 residues. This CDR3 is CSAREYNEQFF. CDR3 DNA: TGCAGTGCCAGGGAATACAATGAGCAGTTCTTC.